This TCR beta chain is from a study of STAT5B mutations in CD4+ large granular lymphocyte leukemia. On the study more broadly: When available, cryopreserved cells underwent CD8+ depletion before CD4+ selection.

The CDR3 runs 15 residues. V was clipped by 6 bases and J by 0 bases, with 11 bases between them. Germline V gene sequence: CDR1 MNHNY, CDR2 SVGAGI (reference sequence). About this clone itself: Antigen unknown.

Padova, Helsinki and Shinshu hematology units supplied the CD4+ T-LGLL patients. Study-wide points: About 24% of private leukemic clonotypes occurred rarely in other patients' non-leukemic repertoires. Data were not HLA-matched across samples.

Clones were sequenced by immunoSEQ multiplex PCR, and TCRdb holds only the in-frame ones, with some missing. The table records about 4,600 clones, around four fifths of them present only once. The chain combines TRBV6-6 with TRBJ1-4, with TRBD1 as a possible D gene (5 bases). The sample consisted of PBMCs. The receptor comes from a man aged 65 to 79 with CD4+ T-cell large granular lymphocyte leukemia. CDR3 in amino acids: CASRRGRTTNEKLFF. CDR3 sequence (DNA): TGTGCCAGCAGACGGGGACGGACAACTAATGAAAAACTGTTTTTT.